This TCR beta chain is drawn from a study of T cells in Graves' hyperthyroidism and ophthalmopathy. In the case of this clonotype: Its antigen is currently unknown.

Lactation, pregnancy, other autoimmune disease or uncontrolled infection excluded patients. Thyroid ultrasound and orbital computed tomography, with clinical symptoms and serum thyroxine and TRAb, informed diagnoses. Study-wide results and limits: Appearing also in blood were most of the thyroid clonotypes expanded above 0.001. A model of 13 V-J features distinguished ophthalmopathy from stable hyperthyroidism.

There were TCR beta CDR3 regions amplified from RNA transcripts. The HTBI primer set was used in a first-round RT-PCR of the TCR CDR3. TCRdb re-called the multiplex PCR reads through MiXCR, storing one row per CDR3 protein. The sample shows over 700,000 distinct CDR3 sequences, about 19% of them seen only once. The CDR3 length is 15 residues. Trimming took 5 bases from V and 3 from J; bases not matched to a gene: 10. Germline V gene sequence: CDR1 SGHTA, CDR2 FQGNSA. The chain carries TRBV7-2 and TRBJ2-7; the match to TRBD2 covers 7 bases. The source of this sequence is a woman aged 45 to 65 with Graves' hyperthyroidism that later progressed to Graves' ophthalmopathy. The sequencing input was blood. CDR3 DNA: TGTGCCAGCAGCCCTCTAGCGGTACCGTACTACGAGCAGTACTTC. The encoded protein is CASSPLAVPYYEQYF.